This T cell receptor beta chain derives from a study of CD4 T cells in relation to SARS-CoV-2 and coronaviruses. Study findings and constraints: No crossreactivity against non-spike viral proteins was tested here.

The unexposed donors gave CD4+ T cells in 2011-2018, prior to COVID-19. In regard to this clone: Its antigen is as yet unknown.

Measured with immunoSEQ multiplex PCR; TCRdb has only the in-frame clones, and not every one. The sample lists roughly 63,000 clones; around 93% were seen once. This TCR came from a human donor in good health. The material sequenced was naive CD4+ T cells from PBMCs. The subset here: naive CD4+ T cells isolated by negative enrichment.

The CDR3 nucleotides are TGTGCCACCAGGGGGTCCGTGACGGAGCGCAATGAGCAGTTCTTC. It codes for CATRGSVTERNEQFF. This chain connects TRBV5-5 to TRBJ2-1, with 7 bases matching TRBD1. The junction had 15 bases not matched to a gene; V was cut back by 9 bases and J by 6 bases. The germline gives CDR1 SGHKS, CDR2 YYEKEE (reference sequence). The CDR3 contains 15 residues. The full variable domain, completed using reference TRBV5-5 and TRBJ2-1, is DAGVTQSPTHLIKTRGQQVTLRCSPISGHKSVSWYQQVLGQGPQFIFQYYEKEERGRGNFPDRFSARQFPNYSSELNVNALLLGDSALYLCATRGSVTERNEQFFGPGTRLTVL.